This record looks at one TCR beta chain sequence and its context. Its antigen is unidentified. The data stem from a study of graft-versus-host responses after intestinal transplantation. Trimming shortened V by 2 bases and J by 5 bases, and 12 bases separated the two germline ends. Looked up from germline, CDR1 is MNHEY and CDR2 is SMNVEV (reference sequence). This CDR3 has 14 residues. Study-wide results and limits: The marrow of recipients harbored GvH clones, and ileum or blood showed some of them first. The study found high graft-versus-host to host-versus-graft clonal ratios in allografts of patients with graft-donor T cell macrochimerism.

This table comes from immunoSEQ multiplex PCR, and its TCRdb copy is limited to in-frame clones, with some not included. Of about 120,000 clones in the sample, about 93% were seen once. This chain joins TRBV27 and TRBJ2-5; D uncertain. The sample was unstimulated CD4+ T cells sorted from spleen or lymph node cells, taken before intestinal transplant. This TCR came from a human donor who received an intestinal transplant. CDR3 protein: CASSLMAGRETQYF. The CDR3 coding sequence is TGTGCCAGCAGTTTAATGGCAGGCCGGGAGACCCAGTACTTC.